The 25 T cell receptor beta chains below were found in one sample sequenced in a study of T cell responses to AZD1222 COVID-19 vaccine. Clones were read by immunoSEQ multiplex PCR, and TCRdb kept only the in-frame ones, dropping some. The sample lists around 100,000 clones, 91% occurring once. Sequencing was performed on peripheral blood, taken on day 0 of AZD1222 vaccination. The receptors stem from an adult in good health.

The chain is built from TRBV5-4 and TRBJ2-2, with 11 bases that match TRBD2. The CDR3 spans 15 residues. V lost 0 bases to trimming and J lost 5 bases; unmatched junction nucleotides: 0. Per the germline V gene, CDR1 is SGHNT and CDR2 is YYREEE (reference sequence). The DNA for the CDR3 is TGTGCCAGCAGCTTGGGACTAGCGGGAACCGGGGAGCTGTTTTTT. Translated: CASSLGLAGTGELFF.

The CDR3 is CASSGGTGHNTEAFF. In DNA form, the CDR3 reads TGTGCCAGCAGCGGGGGGACCGGACACAACACTGAAGCTTTCTTT. The chain carries TRBV7-9 and TRBJ1-1; D is possibly TRBD1 (5 bases). With 5 bases removed from V and 2 bases from J, the gap between germline ends came to 15 bases. The CDR3 has 15 residues. Per the germline V gene, CDR1 is SEHNR and CDR2 is FQNEAQ (reference sequence).

The chain uses TRBV6-5 and TRBJ1-2, with a tentative D call TRBD1 (5 bases). V was shortened by 7 bases and J by 4 bases, with 16 bases between the two germline ends. CDR1 is MNHEY, CDR2 SVGAGI, per germline. The CDR3 consists of 14 residues. CDR3 sequence: CASTSYGGGYGYTF. CDR3 nucleotides: TGTGCCAGCACCTCCTATGGGGGAGGCTATGGCTACACCTTC.

The V gene is TRBV3-1 (or the pseudogene TRBV3-2), the J gene TRBJ2-7, with D tentatively TRBD1 (6 bases). CDR3 length: 14 residues. Germline V gives CDR1 LGHDT, CDR2 YNNKEL (reference sequence). Trimming cost V 1 base and J 3 bases, with 10 bases left between them. CDR3 nucleotide sequence: TGTGCCAGCAGCCAAGCGCAGGGGATCTACGAGCAGTACTTC. Protein product: CASSQAQGIYEQYF.

The chain joins TRBV30 to TRBJ2-7; D not certain. Germline V gene sequence: CDR1 GTSNPN, CDR2 SVGIG (reference sequence). The CDR3 spans 17 residues. The V and J ends lost 0 bases and 0 bases respectively, with 18 bases between them. The CDR3, as DNA: TGTGCCTGGAGTGTTGAGTTTCTTTGGCGGAACTCCTACGAGCAGTACTTC. Protein sequence: CAWSVEFLWRNSYEQYF.

The J gene is TRBJ2-2, the V gene TRBV2; D uncertain. This CDR3 is built from 11 residues. Trimming took 3 bases from V and 6 from J, leaving 2 bases between them. Germline V CDR1 and CDR2: SNHLY, FYNNEI. CDR3: CASSEAGELFF. CDR3 nucleotide sequence: TGTGCCAGCAGTGAGGCCGGGGAGCTGTTTTTT. The full variable domain, completed using reference TRBV2 and TRBJ2-2, is EPEVTQTPSHQVTQMGQEVILRCVPISNHLYFYWYRQILGQKVEFLVSFYNNEISEKSEIFDDQFSVERPDGSNFTLKIRSTKLEDSAMYFCASSEAGELFFGEGSRLTVL.

As concerns this clone: In the same sample, other DNA sequences code for this CDR3. The rearrangement uses TRBV3-1 (or the pseudogene TRBV3-2) and TRBJ1-3; D not resolved. Germline-derived CDR1 and CDR2 are LGHDT and YNNKEL (reference sequence). Trimming left V 4 bases short and J 4 bases short, with 11 bases between. There are 14 residues in the CDR3. CDR3 region: CASSRGRSGNTIYF. CDR3 nucleotide sequence: TGTGCCAGCAGCCGAGGCAGATCCGGAAACACCATATATTTT.

The chain uses TRBV28 and TRBJ2-6, with D possibly being TRBD1 (5 bases). This CDR3 has 15 residues. Germline CDR1 MDHEN, CDR2 SYDVKM. Trimming pared 6 bases from V and 0 bases from J, leaving 9 bases between. CDR3 protein: CASRTTGSGANVLTF. The DNA of the CDR3 is TGTGCCAGCAGGACCACAGGCTCTGGGGCCAACGTCCTGACTTTC.

The chain couples TRBV9 to TRBJ2-5, with a possible D match to TRBD2 (9 bases). Trimming took off 4 bases at V and 2 bases at J, with 18 bases between the two ends. Germline V lookup: CDR1 SGDLS, CDR2 YYNGEE. This CDR3 spans 16 amino acids. The CDR3 sequence is CASSQGASGTQETQYF. The CDR3, as DNA: TGTGCCAGCAGCCAGGGGGCTAGCGGGACACAAGAGACCCAGTACTTC.

This chain uses TRBV5-1 with TRBJ2-4; tentatively, D is TRBD2 (5 bases). Trimming stripped 4 bases from V and 0 bases from J, with 8 bases between. Germline CDR1 reads SGHRS; CDR2 reads YFSETQ. This CDR3 comprises 14 residues. The chain's CDR3 is CASSPGLAKNIQYF. The CDR3 DNA follows: TGCGCCAGCAGCCCAGGACTAGCCAAAAACATTCAGTACTTC.

DNA for the CDR3: TGTGCCACAGCGCAAGGGGGTTTTCAGCCCCAGCATTTT. This encodes CATAQGGFQPQHF. The V and J genes are TRBV15 and TRBJ1-5; the D gene is possibly TRBD1 (6 bases). This CDR3 spans 13 amino acids. Trimming pared 9 bases from V and 6 bases from J, leaving 15 bases between. The germline V gene has CDR1 LNHNV and CDR2 YYDKDF (reference sequence).

The chain links TRBV5-1 to TRBJ2-7; 7 bases align to TRBD2. Germline values: CDR1 SGHRS, CDR2 YFSETQ. V shed 4 bases, J shed 1 base, and the junction held 8 bases outside the gene matches. The CDR3 contains 15 residues. The CDR3 loop reads CASSPGPSGSYEQYF. In DNA form, the CDR3 reads TGCGCCAGCAGCCCTGGTCCTAGCGGTTCCTACGAGCAGTACTTC.

The CDR3 bases are TGTGCCAGCTCGGGGGACTTCAATCAGCCCCAGCATTTT. Amino acid sequence: CASSGDFNQPQHF. V is TRBV18 and J is TRBJ1-5, with D tentatively TRBD1 (5 bases). Per germline, CDR1 KGHSH and CDR2 LQKENI. The ends were cut back, 6 bases at V and 3 bases at J, with 9 bases in the middle. The CDR3 is 13 residues long.

The rearrangement uses TRBV5-5 and TRBJ1-1, with TRBD1 as a possible D gene (5 bases). With 0 bases removed from V and 11 bases from J, the gap between germline ends came to 14 bases. CDR1 and CDR2 (germline): SGHKS, YYEKEE (reference sequence). The CDR3 contains 13 residues. CDR3 sequence reads: CASSLDNRDEAFF. The CDR3 nucleotides are TGTGCCAGCAGCTTGGATAATAGGGACGAGGCTTTCTTT.

The chain joins TRBV7-2 to TRBJ2-3; D may be TRBD2 (5 bases). Germline CDR1 reads SGHTA; CDR2 reads FQGNSA. The V and J ends lost 4 bases and 4 bases respectively, with 9 bases between them. The CDR3 has 13 amino acids. This CDR3 reads CASSSLAPDTQYF. The CDR3, as DNA: TGTGCCAGCAGCTCGCTAGCCCCAGATACGCAGTATTTT.

This clone was detected only a few times. The chain employs TRBV6-1 and TRBJ2-1; 9 bases agree with TRBD2. In germline, CDR1 is MNHNS, CDR2 SASEGT. This CDR3 has 16 amino acids. V dropped 2 bases and J dropped 7; count of bases not matched to a gene: 9. CDR3 bases: TGTGCCAGCAGTGAAAAGGGCGGGAGGGTCCAGAATGAGCAGTTCTTC. Translated, it gives CASSEKGGRVQNEQFF.

The genes are TRBV7-2 and TRBJ2-7; 7 nucleotides line up with TRBD2. The CDR3 runs to 13 residues. Per germline, CDR1 SGHTA and CDR2 FQGNSA. The ends lost 1 base at V and 6 bases at J; junction bases unmatched: 3. The CDR3 sequence: CASSLEAGSEQYF. The CDR3, as DNA: TGTGCCAGCAGCTTAGAAGCGGGAAGCGAGCAGTACTTC.

The chain links TRBV9 to TRBJ1-1; no reliable D call. The germline CDR1 and CDR2 sequences are SGDLS and YYNGEE. The CDR3 spans 13 residues. The V end lost 0 bases, the J end lost 4 bases, and 7 bases lay between the germline ends. CDR3: CASSVGGSTEAFF. Here the CDR3 DNA reads TGTGCCAGCAGCGTAGGTGGGAGCACTGAAGCTTTCTTT. The full variable domain, its missing parts supplied by reference TRBV9 and TRBJ1-1, is DSGVTQTPKHLITATGQRVTLRCSPRSGDLSVYWYQQSLDQGLQFLIQYYNGEERAKGNILERFSAQQFPDLHSELNLSSLELGDSALYFCASSVGGSTEAFFGQGTRLTVV.

CDR3: CASSPRGLMLQREQFF. CDR3 nucleotides: TGTGCCAGCTCACCACGAGGTCTCATGCTCCAAAGGGAGCAGTTCTTC. V and J are TRBV18 and TRBJ2-1; D remains ambiguous. Between the trimmed V and J ends, which lost 1 base and 10 bases, there was a span of 20 bases. The CDR3 runs to 16 residues. Germline V lookup: CDR1 KGHSH, CDR2 LQKENI.

This sequence joins TRBV5-1 and TRBJ1-4; 7 positions agree with TRBD1. Germline assignment: CDR1 SGHRS and CDR2 YFSETQ. The length of the CDR3 is 16 residues. The ends lost 4 bases at V and 0 bases at J; junction bases unmatched: 6. As DNA, the CDR3 is TGCGCCAGCAGCATAGACAGGGTCGCAACTAATGAAAAACTGTTTTTT. This sequence encodes CASSIDRVATNEKLFF.

The sample holds one count of this clone. The chain is built from TRBV27 and TRBJ2-2, with D perhaps matching TRBD1 (6 bases). The CDR3 is 15 amino acids. Germline V gene lookup returns CDR1 MNHEY and CDR2 SMNVEV (reference sequence). The V end was cut by 4 bases, the J end by 7 bases, with 16 bases between. CDR3 sequence (DNA): TGTGCCAGCAGTTCAGGGGTCGGGTTGGTCGGGGAGCTGTTTTTT. It encodes CASSSGVGLVGELFF.

This clone has only one observation. The chain carries TRBV3-1 (or the pseudogene TRBV3-2) and TRBJ1-1; D is unresolved. V was trimmed by 5 bases and J by 1 base, leaving 11 bases between them. This CDR3 contains 14 residues. Germline V CDR1 and CDR2: LGHDT, YNNKEL (reference sequence). CDR3 sequence: CASSGPPKNTEAFF. For the CDR3, the DNA is TGTGCCAGCAGCGGCCCCCCCAAGAACACTGAAGCTTTCTTT.

The rearrangement links TRBV7-2 to TRBJ2-1; 12 bases are a match to TRBD2. CDR3 length: 15 residues. V shed 5 bases and J 7 bases; nucleotides not matched to a gene: 6. Germline V gene lookup returns CDR1 SGHTA and CDR2 FQGNSA. CDR3 in DNA: TGTGCCAGCAGCCTCGGACTAGCGGGACTGAATGAGCAGTTCTTC. This translates into CASSLGLAGLNEQFF.

The genes are TRBV11-3 and TRBJ2-7; D is unresolved. CDR1 and CDR2 from the germline V gene are SGHNT and YENEEA. Between the trimmed V and J ends, which lost 0 bases and 4 bases, there was a span of 19 bases. This CDR3 spans 17 amino acids. CDR3 region: CASSLEKGPEGRYEQYF. CDR3 DNA sequence: TGTGCCAGCAGCTTAGAGAAAGGGCCAGAAGGAAGATACGAGCAGTACTTC.

This clone has only one observation. The J gene is TRBJ2-7, the V gene TRBV2; 7 positions match TRBD1. Germline V lookup: CDR1 SNHLY, CDR2 FYNNEI. J was trimmed by 3 bases and V by 9 bases; bases with no gene match: 11. This CDR3 region has 14 residues. DNA for the CDR3: TGTGCCAGTAACCGGGACAGCAACAACTACGAGCAGTACTTC. It specifies CASNRDSNNYEQYF.